The 8 T cell receptor beta chains given below trace back to one sample, sequenced in a study of T-cell reconstitution after alpha-beta-depleted transplantation in children. Antigens for these TCRs are unknown. Unique molecular identifiers were incorporated during preparation of the TCRbeta library. TCRdb recomputed calls from the PCR reads with MiXCR, one row per CDR3 protein. The sample consists of about 300,000 distinct CDR3 sequences, roughly 8.2% of them appearing once. Study observations and caveats: Newly generated T cells supplied most T-cell counts and diversity one year post-transplant.

The sample in question was peripheral blood, obtained 360 days after TCRalphabeta/CD19-depleted stem cell transplant. The receptors originated from a female patient aged 2-9 years who had a stem cell transplant for Fanconi anemia, so the T cells may come from the graft donor.

This clonotype appeared many times. V is TRBV7-6 and J is TRBJ2-7; D is unclear. The length of the CDR3 is 15 residues. Trimming stripped 1 base from V and 4 bases from J, with 14 bases between. CDR1 is SGHVS and CDR2 is FNYEAQ in the germline V gene. CDR3 loop: CASSLETSTLYEQYF. CDR3 nucleotides: TGTGCCAGCAGCTTAGAGACCTCAACCCTATACGAGCAGTACTTC.

This clonotype was picked up many times. This rearrangement joins TRBV19 to TRBJ2-3, with D hard to call. V lost 2 bases to trimming and J lost 0 bases, with 18 bases between them. Germline V gene lookup returns CDR1 LNHDA and CDR2 SQIVND (reference sequence). The CDR3 has 18 amino acids. The CDR3 sequence: CASSIKARASISTDTQYF. The CDR3 coding sequence is TGTGCCAGTAGTATAAAAGCCCGCGCTTCTATTAGCACAGATACGCAGTATTTT. The full variable domain, completed using reference TRBV19 and TRBJ2-3, is DGGITQSPKYLFRKEGQNVTLSCEQNLNHDAMYWYRQDPGQGLRLIYYSQIVNDFQKGDIAEGYSVSREKKESFPLTVTSAQKNPTAFYLCASSIKARASISTDTQYFGPGTRLTVL.

This clonotype has ten or more counts. The chain links TRBV28 to TRBJ2-3; maybe TRBD2 (6 bases). The CDR3 length is 14 residues. Germline loops: CDR1 MDHEN, CDR2 SYDVKM. The V gene lost 7 bases and the J gene lost 6 bases, with 17 bases spanning the gap. CDR3 DNA: TGTGCCAGCATCGAAGGGCAGCGGGCGGATACGCAGTATTTT. This gives the protein CASIEGQRADTQYF.

This sequence joins TRBV7-3 and TRBJ2-5, with 11 bases aligning to TRBD2. V shed 2 bases, J shed 5 bases, and the junction held 4 bases outside the gene matches. The CDR3 loop spans 15 amino acids. Germline V lookup: CDR1 SGHTA, CDR2 FQGTGA. CDR3 sequence (DNA): TGTGCCAGCAGCTTATCGTCTAGCGGGGGGGAGACCCAGTACTTC. Its protein product is CASSLSSSGGETQYF.

This chain uses TRBV4-1 with TRBJ2-5; the D gene is possibly TRBD2 (6 bases). Germline V CDR1 and CDR2: MGHRA, YSYEKL. V was shortened by 1 base and J by 1 base, with 13 bases between the two germline ends. The length of the CDR3 is 16 residues. The CDR3 DNA reads TGCGCCAGCAGCCAAGCCCACCCGGGAGCCCAAGAGACCCAGTACTTC. Protein product: CASSQAHPGAQETQYF.

This clonotype showed up many times. The V and J genes are TRBV5-1 and TRBJ2-5; possibly TRBD2 for D (6 bases). This CDR3 spans 15 amino acids. From germline, CDR1 is SGHRS and CDR2 YFSETQ. Between the trimmed V and J ends, which lost 7 bases and 5 bases, there was a span of 21 bases. The CDR3 sequence is CASRTIAGSWETQYF. CDR3 bases: TGCGCCAGCCGTACGATTGCCGGGAGCTGGGAGACCCAGTACTTC. Based on the CDR3 plus reference TRBV5-1 and TRBJ2-5, the full variable domain is KAGVTQTPRYLIKTRGQQVTLSCSPISGHRSVSWYQQTPGQGLQFLFEYFSETQRNKGNFPGRFSGRQFSNSRSEMNVSTLELGDSALYLCASRTIAGSWETQYFGPGTRLLVL.

This clonotype was detected many times. This chain joins TRBV18 and TRBJ2-3; D ambiguous. V was shortened by 6 bases and J by 4 bases, with 11 bases between the two germline ends. In germline, CDR1 is KGHSH, CDR2 LQKENI. This CDR3 is 13 amino acids long. CDR3 in DNA: TGTGCCAGCTCCCCCGACCGCCCAGATACGCAGTATTTT. This gives the protein CASSPDRPDTQYF.

This clonotype came up many times. The rearrangement uses TRBV6-5 and TRBJ1-1, with 10 bases that match TRBD1. The CDR3 runs 14 residues. After removal of 4 bases from V and 6 bases from J, the junction contained 5 bases not matched to a gene. CDR1 and CDR2 (germline): MNHEY, SVGAGI. CDR3 amino acids: CASSLPGTGAEAFF. In DNA form, the CDR3 reads TGTGCCAGCAGTTTACCCGGGACAGGGGCTGAAGCTTTCTTT.